These 10 T cell receptor beta chains came from one sample sequenced in a study of T cell repertoires in cytomegalovirus infection (dated by TCRdb to the late 2010s). The treatment or condition label of this sample denotes: in vitro stimulation with specific CMV peptide epitopes to enrich CMV-specific T cells. The instrument was an Illumina HiSeq 1500. TCRdb cleaned the public reads at Q25 with fastp, built clones with MiXCR and kept in-frame beta chains. Each entry merges the rows of one CDR3 protein and shows their most common DNA and genes. This sample holds some 940,000 distinct CDR3 sequences; around 31% were observed only once. The ten biggest clones cover over 13% of the sample. These receptors have no identified antigens. The specimen was cultured CD8+ T cells from PBMCs, collected from culture after CMV antigen stimulation. The source of these receptors is a human donor in good health (CMV status not recorded). Some clones in this sample may be carry-over from other donors' samples.

CDR3 in DNA: TGTGCCAGCAGCTCCGCGGGGGGAGTAGCGGGGGGGCCGTACGAGCAGTACGTC. Its protein is CASSSAGGVAGGPYEQYV. This chain links TRBV7-3 with TRBJ2-7; 11 nucleotides agree with TRBD2. J gave up 4 bases and V 4 bases, and 15 bases lay outside the gene matches. CDR3 size: 18 residues. Looked up from germline, CDR1 is SGHTA and CDR2 is FQGTGA.

CDR3: CASSLELPYEQFF. For the CDR3, the DNA is TGTGCCAGCAGCTTGGAGCTACCCTATGAGCAGTTCTTC. This chain connects TRBV7-2 to TRBJ2-1; D is ambiguous. Looked up from germline, CDR1 is SGHTA and CDR2 is FQGNSA. This CDR3 comprises 13 residues. V was clipped by 3 bases and J by 8 bases, with 11 bases between them.

This rearrangement joins TRBV9 to TRBJ2-1; a weak D match, TRBD2 (6 bases). Looked up from germline, CDR1 is SGDLS and CDR2 is YYNGEE. The CDR3 contains 16 residues. V dropped 5 bases and J dropped 6 bases, with 21 bases sitting between them. CDR3 loop: CASRGDLGWGSNEQFF. The DNA for the CDR3 is TGTGCCAGCAGGGGGGACTTAGGGTGGGGATCCAATGAGCAGTTCTTC.

This clonotype was counted at least ten times. This CDR3 reads CASSFHGQDLRTLAIDTQYF. The CDR3 DNA reads as TGTGCCAGCAGCTTTCATGGCCAGGACCTGAGAACTCTAGCTATAGATACGCAGTATTTT. The chain employs TRBV7-9 and TRBJ2-3, with D perhaps matching TRBD2 (5 bases). This CDR3 is 20 amino acids long. Trimming shortened V by 3 bases and J by 5 bases, and 30 bases separated the two germline ends. Per the germline V gene, CDR1 is SEHNR and CDR2 is FQNEAQ (reference sequence).

This clonotype has just a few counts. V is TRBV4-2 and J is TRBJ2-3, with a weak D call TRBD2 (6 bases). This CDR3 contains 17 residues. The V and J ends lost 7 bases and 0 bases respectively, with 20 bases between them. Germline V CDR1 and CDR2: LGHNA, YNFKEQ. CDR3 in DNA: TGTGCCAGCACCTTAGGACCAGCGGGCGTTAGCACAGATACGCAGTATTTT. Its protein is CASTLGPAGVSTDTQYF.

V usage is TRBV6-2 or TRBV6-3 and J usage is TRBJ1-1; D might be TRBD1 (6 bases). The V end lost 5 bases, the J end lost 4 bases, and 20 bases lay between the germline ends. This CDR3 spans 16 amino acids. CDR1 is MNHEY and CDR2 is SVGEGT in the germline V gene. The CDR3 loop reads CASSEWDGGLGTEAFF. The CDR3 DNA reads TGTGCCAGCAGTGAATGGGACGGGGGCTTAGGCACTGAAGCTTTCTTT.

The table lists this clonotype with a few counts. The chain joins TRBV4-1 to TRBJ2-7, with D maybe TRBD1 (6 bases). The ends were cut back, 0 bases at V and 3 bases at J, with 15 bases in the middle. Germline CDR1 and CDR2: MGHRA and YSYEKL. There are 16 residues in the CDR3. Here the CDR3 DNA reads TGCGCCAGCAGCCAAGATTCACAGGGCGCTCACTACGAGCAGTACGTC. It codes for CASSQDSQGAHYEQYV.

This clonotype has ten or more counts. This chain links TRBV7-2 with TRBJ1-2; D gene uncertain. This CDR3 contains 12 residues. Per the germline V gene, CDR1 is SGHTA and CDR2 is FQGNSA. Trimming took off 4 bases at V and 1 base at J, with 4 bases between the two ends. The CDR3 DNA sequence: TGTGCCAGCAGCTCCGATAACTATGGCTACACCTTC. This sequence encodes CASSSDNYGYTF.

This clonotype was observed once. A much larger clone lies a single base off, so this may be a read error. V and J are TRBV10-3 and TRBJ2-1; no clear D. Germline V gene data show CDR1 as ENHRY and CDR2 as SYGVKD. The CDR3 runs 15 residues. Trimming took 4 bases from V and 6 from J, leaving 16 bases between them. The CDR3 DNA reads TGTGCCATCAGTGTCCGGAACTCTGGGGTCAATGAGCAGTTCTTC. It codes for CAISVRNSGVNEQFF.

Ten or more counts support this clonotype. The chain has TRBV7-9 and TRBJ2-1; 7 nucleotides match TRBD2. J was trimmed by 12 bases and V by 1 base; bases with no gene match: 9. The CDR3 is made up of 14 amino acids. Germline V gene data show CDR1 as SEHNR and CDR2 as FQNEAQ (reference sequence). The CDR3 is CASSLGAGREAQFF. CDR3 DNA sequence: TGTGCCAGCAGCTTAGGAGCCGGCCGGGAGGCGCAGTTCTTC.